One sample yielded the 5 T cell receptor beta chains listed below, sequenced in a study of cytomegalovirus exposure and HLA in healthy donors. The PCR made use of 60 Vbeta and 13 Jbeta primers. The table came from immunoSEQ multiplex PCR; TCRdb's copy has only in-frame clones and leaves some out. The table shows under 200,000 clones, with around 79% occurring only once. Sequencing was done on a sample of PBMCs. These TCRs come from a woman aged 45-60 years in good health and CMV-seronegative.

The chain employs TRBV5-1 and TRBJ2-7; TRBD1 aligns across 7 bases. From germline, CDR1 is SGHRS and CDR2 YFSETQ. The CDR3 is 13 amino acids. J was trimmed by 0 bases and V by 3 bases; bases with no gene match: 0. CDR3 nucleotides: TGCGCCAGCAGCTGGGACAGCTCCTACGAGCAGTACTTC. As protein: CASSWDSSYEQYF.

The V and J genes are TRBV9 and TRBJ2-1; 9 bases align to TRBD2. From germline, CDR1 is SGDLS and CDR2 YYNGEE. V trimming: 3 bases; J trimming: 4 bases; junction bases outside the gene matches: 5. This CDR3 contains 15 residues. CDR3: CASSAAGGRYNEQFF. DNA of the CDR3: TGTGCCAGCAGCGCGGCGGGGGGGCGTTACAATGAGCAGTTCTTC.

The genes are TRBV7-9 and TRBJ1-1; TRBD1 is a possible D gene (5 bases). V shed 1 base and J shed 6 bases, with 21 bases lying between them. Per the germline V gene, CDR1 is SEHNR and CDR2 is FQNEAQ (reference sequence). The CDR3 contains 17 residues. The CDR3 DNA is TGTGCCAGCAGCTTAGTTCTGGGGCCCGCCCGAAGCTCTGAAGCTTTCTTT. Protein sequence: CASSLVLGPARSSEAFF.

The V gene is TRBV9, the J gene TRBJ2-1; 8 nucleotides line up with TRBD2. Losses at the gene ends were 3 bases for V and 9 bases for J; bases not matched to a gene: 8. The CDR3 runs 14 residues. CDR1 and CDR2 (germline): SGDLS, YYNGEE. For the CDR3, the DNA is TGTGCCAGCAGCGCCCGGACTAGCTTTGGTGAGCAGTTCTTC. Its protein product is CASSARTSFGEQFF.

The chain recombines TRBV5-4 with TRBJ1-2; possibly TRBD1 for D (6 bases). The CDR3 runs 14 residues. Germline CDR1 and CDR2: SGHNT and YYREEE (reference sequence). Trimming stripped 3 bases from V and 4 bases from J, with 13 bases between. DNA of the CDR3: TGTGCCAGCAGCTCCCAACAGGGAGCCTATGGCTACACCTTC. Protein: CASSSQQGAYGYTF. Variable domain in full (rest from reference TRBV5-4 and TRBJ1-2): ETGVTQSPTHLIKTRGQQVTLRCSSQSGHNTVSWYQQALGQGPQFIFQYYREEENGRGNFPPRFSGLQFPNYSSELNVNALELDDSALYLCASSSQQGAYGYTFGSGTRLTVV.